The sequence of this T cell receptor (beta chain) was determined in a study of T cells after yellow fever vaccination. CDR3 length equals 13 residues. Germline CDR1 and CDR2: LGHDT and YNNKEL (reference sequence). V lost 2 bases and J 11 bases, leaving 15 bases between the germline ends. This clonotype occurred many times. From the 5' RACE reads, TCRdb called clonotypes with MiXCR, one entry per CDR3 protein. The table records more than 200,000 distinct CDR3 sequences, more than 3.5% of them present only once. The receptor's source is a man aged 18-30 years who received the YFV17D yellow fever vaccine. The gene calls are TRBV3-1 and TRBJ1-1; D may be TRBD1 (5 bases). Specimen: PBMCs, collected 15 days after the yellow fever booster vaccination. The CDR3 spells CASSQRGAIMAFF. The DNA of the CDR3 is TGTGCCAGCAGCCAAAGGGGCGCGATAATGGCTTTCTTT.